These T cell receptor beta chains were read from a single sample in a study of CD8 T cells in ankylosing spondylitis. TCRdb itself ran the 5' RACE reads through MiXCR, one entry per CDR3 protein. The sample includes more than 400,000 distinct CDR3 sequences, about 5.2% of them seen just once. The sequenced material came from blood, either unsorted or a sorted T cell fraction (not recorded which). These receptors were obtained from a male donor with ankylosing spondylitis. The conserved cysteine and the conserved F or W are not part of the CDR3 here.

TRBV5-1	TRBJ2-7	ASSPTGLASYEQY
TRBV7-2	TRBJ2-7	ASSLSAVNYEQY
TRBV11-2	TRBJ2-7	ASSLRAADEQY
TRBV10-3	TRBJ2-5	ATAGIQETQY
TRBV7-6	TRBJ1-6	ASSSGTGQNSPLH
TRBV28	TRBJ1-1	ASSFPLFTEAF
TRBV29-1	TRBJ1-1	SVVVPNTEAF
TRBV7-9	TRBJ2-3	ASSSPLAGITDTQY
TRBV9	TRBJ2-2	ASSEPQTSGGRSTGELF
TRBV4-2	TRBJ2-7	ASSQDRREFVYEQY
TRBV7-9	TRBJ1-1	ASSNMGEAF
TRBV5-1	TRBJ2-7	ASSLEAGNYEQY
TRBV4-3	TRBJ2-4	ASSPGLAKNIQY
TRBV29-1	TRBJ2-7	SVGGTGYPYEQY
TRBV4-3	TRBJ2-1	ASSLSAQDEQF
TRBV9	TRBJ1-4	ASSKDSYATNEKLF
TRBV10-3	TRBJ2-1	AISESTSGTQF
TRBV20-1	TRBJ2-3	SATPSGRPDTQY
TRBV7-2	TRBJ2-1	ASSTVATSYNEQF
TRBV4-3	TRBJ2-7	ASSPLAGDPYEQY
TRBV6-1	TRBJ1-2	ASRRSGTGSYGYT
TRBV5-5	TRBJ2-1	ASSFRTSGRGNEQF
TRBV6-1	TRBJ1-1	ASNGPWGTEAF
TRBV19	TRBJ2-2	ASSTGLDTGELF
TRBV12-3/TRBV12-4	TRBJ2-2	ASSFPGTENTGELF
TRBV20-1	TRBJ2-3	SARAGGTTDTQY
TRBV5-1	TRBJ2-1	ASSSLAEIYNEQF
TRBV7-9	TRBJ1-2	ASSLLGGTDYGYT
TRBV7-9	TRBJ2-6	ASSPRPNVLT
TRBV20-1	TRBJ1-2	MGQEGGVAANYGYT
TRBV5-1	TRBJ1-2	ASNPFGTGSIYGYT
TRBV28	TRBJ1-1	ASSLTIRGHKAF
TRBV7-3	TRBJ2-1	ASSTRGQPYNEQF
TRBV20-1	TRBJ1-4	SARDWKGVLATNEKLF
TRBV12-3/TRBV12-4	TRBJ1-2	ASGFHRNYGYT
TRBV7-9	TRBJ2-5	ASSSTGSVETQY
TRBV24-1	TRBJ2-2	AVAGSPPNTGELF
TRBV7-2	TRBJ2-7	ASSQLGSNYYEQY
TRBV5-1	TRBJ1-2	ASSLAPRQTSLGYT
TRBV20-1	TRBJ1-5	SASLQGGQPQH
TRBV19	TRBJ2-2	ASSIVLVGELF
TRBV7-2	TRBJ1-1	ASSLRRTGMSEAF
TRBV7-2	TRBJ2-7	ASSSSVLGEQY
TRBV12-3/TRBV12-4	TRBJ1-1	ASTYRRDEAF
TRBV7-2	TRBJ1-1	ASSDQGASGEAF
TRBV20-1	TRBJ1-6	SATGQGSSSPLH
TRBV4-1	TRBJ2-7	ASSQYNAGTSGFEQY
TRBV20-1	TRBJ2-1	SASSWSSYNEQF
TRBV9	TRBJ2-7	ASSSPGTSASYEQY
TRBV4-2	TRBJ2-1	ASSQDRARGASYNEQF
TRBV7-8	TRBJ1-2	ASSRDQGYGYT
TRBV4-3	TRBJ1-1	ASSSGAGGNTEAF